A selection of T cell receptor beta chains follows, all from one sample in a study of cytomegalovirus exposure and HLA in healthy donors. Assay used: immunoSEQ multiplex PCR; TCRdb lists only in-frame clones, some missing. The data show 150,000 to 200,000 clones, around 80% seen once. The sample comprised PBMCs. These receptors all come from a man between 18 and 35 years old in good health and CMV-seropositive. The CDR3 runs from the conserved cysteine through the conserved F or W. The D gene is left open where the match is weak. Size tells how often a clone was seen (once, few, many) or the class of an expanded clone, and some rows leave it out.

V: TRBV27; D: .; size: .; J: TRBJ2-7; DNA: TGTGCCAGCAGTTTATCGGTCAGGGGCCCCTACGAGCAGTACTTC; CDR3: CASSLSVRGPYEQYF
V: TRBV28; D: .; size: few; J: TRBJ2-4; DNA: TGTGCCAGCAGTTCCGGGACATCCAGGATGGGAAACATTCAGTACTTC; CDR3: CASSSGTSRMGNIQYF
V: TRBV6-5; D: .; size: .; J: TRBJ1-5; DNA: TGTGCCAGCAGTTCCTCGGGGACTCATCAGCCCCAGCATTTT; CDR3: CASSSSGTHQPQHF
V: TRBV9; D: .; size: few; J: TRBJ1-2; DNA: TGTGCCAGCAGCCCTAGAGTCGGAGGGGCCTATGGCTACACCTTC; CDR3: CASSPRVGGAYGYTF
V: TRBV7-3; D: TRBD2; size: .; J: TRBJ2-1; DNA: TGTGCCAGCAGCTTAGGACTAGCGGGAGGTACGCAGTTCTTC; CDR3: CASSLGLAGGTQFF
V: TRBV11-2; D: TRBD1; size: .; J: TRBJ1-5; DNA: TGTGCCAGCAGCTTAGGACAGGGGGGGGAGCCCCAGCATTTT; CDR3: CASSLGQGGEPQHF
V: TRBV21-1; D: .; size: few; J: TRBJ2-3; DNA: TGTGCCAGCAGCCCGTGTGGCAGGGAGGACGGGTCCCAGTATTTT; CDR3: CASSPCGREDGSQYF
V: TRBV7-6; D: .; size: .; J: TRBJ2-6; DNA: TGTGCCAGCAGCTCTGGTGGGGGGGCCTCTGGGGCCAACGTCCTGACTTTC; CDR3: CASSSGGGASGANVLTF
V: TRBV30; D: TRBD1; size: .; J: TRBJ2-7; DNA: TGTGCCTGTCTCCGGACAGGGTCTAGCTCCTACGAGCAGTACTTC; CDR3: CACLRTGSSSYEQYF
V: TRBV7-9; D: TRBD2; size: .; J: TRBJ2-1; DNA: TGTGCCAGCAGCCCCCGACTAGCGGGAAGGAATGAGCAGTTCTTC; CDR3: CASSPRLAGRNEQFF
V: TRBV4-1; D: .; size: few; J: TRBJ1-2; DNA: TGCGCCAGCAGCCAAAGGAGCACCTATGGCTACACCTTC; CDR3: CASSQRSTYGYTF
V: TRBV7-9; D: TRBD2; size: .; J: TRBJ2-1; DNA: TGTGCCAGCAGCTTTCTAGCGGCATCCTACAATGAGCAGTTCTTC; CDR3: CASSFLAASYNEQFF
V: TRBV28; D: .; size: .; J: TRBJ2-7; DNA: TGTGCCAGCAGACAGGGACGGGTGGAATCCTACGAGCAGTACTTC; CDR3: CASRQGRVESYEQYF
V: TRBV5-1; D: TRBD2; size: .; J: TRBJ2-2; DNA: TGCGCCAGCAGCCCGGGAGGGAGCACCGGGGAGCTGTTTTTT; CDR3: CASSPGGSTGELFF
V: TRBV19; D: .; size: .; J: TRBJ1-4; DNA: TGTGCCAGTAGTAAGTCGGGTAGCCAGAATGAAAAACTGTTTTTT; CDR3: CASSKSGSQNEKLFF
V: TRBV7-3; D: TRBD2; size: .; J: TRBJ2-1; DNA: TGTGCCAGCAGCTTAAACCCAGCTGGGAGCGGGAGCTCCTACAATGAGCAGTTCTTC; CDR3: CASSLNPAGSGSSYNEQFF
V: TRBV7-2; D: TRBD1; size: .; J: TRBJ2-1; DNA: TGTGCCAGCAGCTTAGACGGGACAGGGGACAATGAGCAGTTCTTC; CDR3: CASSLDGTGDNEQFF
V: TRBV6-1; D: TRBD1; size: .; J: TRBJ1-1; DNA: TGTGCCAGCAGCAGGGGGGAAAACACTGAAGCTTTCTTT; CDR3: CASSRGENTEAFF
V: TRBV6-1; D: TRBD2; size: .; J: TRBJ2-3; DNA: TGTGCCAGCAAACTAGCGGACAGCACAGATACGCAGTATTTT; CDR3: CASKLADSTDTQYF
V: TRBV14; D: TRBD2; size: .; J: TRBJ2-7; DNA: TGTGCCAGCAGCAGGACTAGCGGTTACTACGAGCAGTACTTC; CDR3: CASSRTSGYYEQYF
V: TRBV4-1; D: .; size: once; J: TRBJ2-1; DNA: TGCGCCAGCAGCAGACCCGGGGTAAGGCTAGCGTTGAGAGGCAATGAGCAGTTCTTC; CDR3: CASSRPGVRLALRGNEQFF
V: TRBV5-8; D: .; size: .; J: TRBJ2-1; DNA: TGTGCCAGCAGCTTACCCCCCCGGGGAGATGAGCAGTTCTTC; CDR3: CASSLPPRGDEQFF
V: TRBV5-8; D: TRBD1; size: .; J: TRBJ1-3; DNA: TGTGCCAGCAGCTTCCCCGACAGGGTGGGGTCTGGAAACACCATATATTTT; CDR3: CASSFPDRVGSGNTIYF
V: TRBV28; D: TRBD1; size: .; J: TRBJ1-5; DNA: TGTGCCAGCAGTCCCCATAGAGGTGGGACAGGCGGAAATCAGCCCCAGCATTTT; CDR3: CASSPHRGGTGGNQPQHF
V: TRBV7-7; D: .; size: .; J: TRBJ2-1; DNA: TGTGCCAGCAGCCCCCTTGGTGGCCGGGTTTCCCATGAGCAGTTCTTC; CDR3: CASSPLGGRVSHEQFF
V: TRBV27; D: .; size: .; J: TRBJ2-3; DNA: TGTGCCAGCAGTTTCCGTGATACGCAGTATTTT; CDR3: CASSFRDTQYF
V: TRBV9; D: .; size: .; J: TRBJ2-2; DNA: TGTGCCAGCGGTATCTCCGGGGCGAACACCGGGGAGCTGTTTTTT; CDR3: CASGISGANTGELFF
V: TRBV4-1; D: .; size: .; J: TRBJ2-5; DNA: TGCGCCAGCAGTTTAACAAGAGGACTCGGGGAGACCCAGTACTTC; CDR3: CASSLTRGLGETQYF
V: TRBV27; D: .; size: .; J: TRBJ2-6; DNA: TGTGCCAGCAGTATCAGACAGCTAGGGGCCAACGTCCTGACTTTC; CDR3: CASSIRQLGANVLTF